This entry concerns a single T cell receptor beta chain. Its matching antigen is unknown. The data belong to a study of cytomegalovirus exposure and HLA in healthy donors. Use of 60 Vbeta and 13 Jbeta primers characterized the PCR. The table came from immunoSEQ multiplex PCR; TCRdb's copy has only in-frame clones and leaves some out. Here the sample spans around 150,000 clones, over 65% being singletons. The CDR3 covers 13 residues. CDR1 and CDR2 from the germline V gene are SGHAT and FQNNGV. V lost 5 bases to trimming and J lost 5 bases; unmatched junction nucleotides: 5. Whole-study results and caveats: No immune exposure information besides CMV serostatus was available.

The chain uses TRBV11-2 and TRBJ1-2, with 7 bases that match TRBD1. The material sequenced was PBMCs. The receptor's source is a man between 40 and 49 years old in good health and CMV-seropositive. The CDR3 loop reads CASSHDRAYGYTF. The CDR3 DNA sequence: TGTGCCAGCAGCCACGACAGGGCATATGGCTACACCTTC. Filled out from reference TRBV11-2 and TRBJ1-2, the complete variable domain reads EAGVAQSPRYKIIEKRQSVAFWCNPISGHATLYWYQQILGQGPKLLIQFQNNGVVDDSQLPKDRFSAERLKGVDSTLKIQPAKLEDSAVYLCASSHDRAYGYTFGSGTRLTVV.